This TCR beta chain was documented in a study of T cell responses to AZD1222 COVID-19 vaccine. Germline lookup yields CDR1 MNHEY and CDR2 SVGAGI. Trimming shortened V by 8 bases and J by 0 bases, and 5 bases separated the two germline ends. The CDR3 loop spans 12 amino acids. In the case of this clone: Antigen: not known.

Data came from immunoSEQ multiplex PCR; TCRdb stores just in-frame clones and leaves some out. The data contain some 140,000 clones, 86% of them singletons. The study, taken as a whole, reports: Scientists sampled the repertoires only once the peak T cell response had passed.

The chain joins TRBV6-5 to TRBJ1-3, with D uncertain. The clonotype comes from an adult in good health. The sequencing used peripheral blood, collected on day 0 of MenACWY control vaccination. CDR3 nucleotide sequence: TGTGCCAGCGGATTCTCTGGAAACACCATATATTTT. Translating it yields CASGFSGNTIYF.